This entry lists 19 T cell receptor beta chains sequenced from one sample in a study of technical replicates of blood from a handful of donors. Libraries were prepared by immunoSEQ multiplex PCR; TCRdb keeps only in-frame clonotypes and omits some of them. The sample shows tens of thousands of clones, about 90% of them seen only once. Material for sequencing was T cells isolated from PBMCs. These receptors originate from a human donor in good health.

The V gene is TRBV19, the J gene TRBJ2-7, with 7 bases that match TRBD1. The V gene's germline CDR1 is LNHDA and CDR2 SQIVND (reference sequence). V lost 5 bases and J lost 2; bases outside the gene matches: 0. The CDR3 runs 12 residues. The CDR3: CASSGQAYEQYF. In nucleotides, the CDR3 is TGTGCCAGTAGTGGACAGGCCTACGAGCAGTACTTC.

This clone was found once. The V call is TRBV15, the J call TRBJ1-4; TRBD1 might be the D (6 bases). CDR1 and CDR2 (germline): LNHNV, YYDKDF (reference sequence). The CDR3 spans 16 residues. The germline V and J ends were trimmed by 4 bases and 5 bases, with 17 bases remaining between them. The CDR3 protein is CATSTVGHLGNEKLFF. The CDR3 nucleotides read TGTGCCACCAGCACAGTGGGACATTTAGGAAATGAAAAACTGTTTTTT.

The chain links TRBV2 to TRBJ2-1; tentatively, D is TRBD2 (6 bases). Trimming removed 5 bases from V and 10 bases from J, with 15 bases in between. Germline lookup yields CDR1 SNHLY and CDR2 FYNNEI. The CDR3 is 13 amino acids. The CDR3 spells CASSKEGPREQFF. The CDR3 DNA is TGTGCCAGCAGTAAGGAGGGACCTAGGGAGCAGTTCTTC.

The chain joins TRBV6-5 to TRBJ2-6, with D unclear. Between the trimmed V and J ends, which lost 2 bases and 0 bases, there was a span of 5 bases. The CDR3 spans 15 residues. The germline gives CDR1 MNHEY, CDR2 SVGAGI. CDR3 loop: CASSYELSGANVLTF. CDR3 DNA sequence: TGTGCCAGCAGTTACGAGCTCTCTGGGGCCAACGTCCTGACTTTC.

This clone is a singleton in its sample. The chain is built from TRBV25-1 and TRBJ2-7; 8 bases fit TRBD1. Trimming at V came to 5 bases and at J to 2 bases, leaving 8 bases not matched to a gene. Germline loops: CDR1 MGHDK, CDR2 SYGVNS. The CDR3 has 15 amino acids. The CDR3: CASSRYGTGAYEQYF. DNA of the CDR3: TGTGCCAGCAGTAGATACGGGACAGGAGCCTACGAGCAGTACTTC.

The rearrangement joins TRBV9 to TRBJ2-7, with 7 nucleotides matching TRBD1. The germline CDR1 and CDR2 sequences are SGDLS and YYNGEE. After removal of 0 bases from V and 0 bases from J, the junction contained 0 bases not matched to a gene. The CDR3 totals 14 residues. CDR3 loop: CASSVEGASYEQYF. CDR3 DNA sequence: TGTGCCAGCAGCGTAGAGGGGGCCTCCTACGAGCAGTACTTC.

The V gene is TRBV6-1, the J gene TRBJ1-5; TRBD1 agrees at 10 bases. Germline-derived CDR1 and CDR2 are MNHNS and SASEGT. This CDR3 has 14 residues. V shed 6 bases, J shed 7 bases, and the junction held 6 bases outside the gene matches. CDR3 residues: CASSGTGVGQPQHF. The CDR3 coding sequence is TGTGCCAGCAGCGGGACAGGGGTAGGGCAGCCCCAGCATTTT.

CDR3 sequence (DNA): TGTGCCAGCAGTTATAGCGGGCCTCTCGACGAGCAGTACTTC. Translated, it gives CASSYSGPLDEQYF. The chain uses TRBV6-5 and TRBJ2-7; 7 nucleotides align to TRBD2. From germline, CDR1 is MNHEY and CDR2 SVGAGI. Trimming cost V 3 bases and J 5 bases; bases outside gene matches: 7. The CDR3 covers 14 residues.

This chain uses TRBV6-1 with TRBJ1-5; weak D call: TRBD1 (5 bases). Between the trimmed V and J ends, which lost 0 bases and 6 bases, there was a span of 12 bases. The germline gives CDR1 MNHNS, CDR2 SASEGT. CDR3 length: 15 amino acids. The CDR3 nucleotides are TGTGCCAGCAGTGAAGCGCCGGGGGATGGTCAGCCCCAGCATTTT. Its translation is CASSEAPGDGQPQHF.

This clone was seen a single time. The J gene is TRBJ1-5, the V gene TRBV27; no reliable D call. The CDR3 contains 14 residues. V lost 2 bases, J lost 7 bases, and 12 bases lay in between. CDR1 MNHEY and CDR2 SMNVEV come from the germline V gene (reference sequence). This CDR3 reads CASSLRGSGQPQHF. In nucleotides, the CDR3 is TGTGCCAGCAGTTTAAGAGGGTCGGGACAGCCCCAGCATTTT.

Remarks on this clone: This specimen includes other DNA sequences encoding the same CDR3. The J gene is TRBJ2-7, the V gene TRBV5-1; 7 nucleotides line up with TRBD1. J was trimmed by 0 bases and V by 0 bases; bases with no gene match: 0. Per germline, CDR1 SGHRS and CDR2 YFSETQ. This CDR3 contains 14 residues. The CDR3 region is CASSLGDSSYEQYF. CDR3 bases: TGCGCCAGCAGCTTGGGGGACAGCTCCTACGAGCAGTACTTC.

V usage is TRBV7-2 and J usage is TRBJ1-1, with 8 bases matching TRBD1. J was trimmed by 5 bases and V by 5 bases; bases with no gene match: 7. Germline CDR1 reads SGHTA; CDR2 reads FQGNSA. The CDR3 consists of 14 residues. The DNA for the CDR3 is TGTGCCAGCAGCCCAGGACAGGGCGAGACTGAAGCTTTCTTT. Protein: CASSPGQGETEAFF.

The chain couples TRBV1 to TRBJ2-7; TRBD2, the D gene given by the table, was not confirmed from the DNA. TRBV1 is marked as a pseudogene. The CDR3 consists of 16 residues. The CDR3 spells CTSSQDLSGSIYEQYF. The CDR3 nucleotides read TGCACCAGCAGCCAAGATTTGAGCGGGAGTATCTACGAGCAGTACTTC.

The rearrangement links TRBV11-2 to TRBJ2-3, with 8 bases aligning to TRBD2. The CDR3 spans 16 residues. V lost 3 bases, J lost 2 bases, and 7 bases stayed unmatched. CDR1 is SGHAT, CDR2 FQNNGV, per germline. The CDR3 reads CASSFQGLGVTDTQYF. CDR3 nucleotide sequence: TGTGCCAGCAGCTTCCAGGGACTAGGCGTCACAGATACGCAGTATTTT.

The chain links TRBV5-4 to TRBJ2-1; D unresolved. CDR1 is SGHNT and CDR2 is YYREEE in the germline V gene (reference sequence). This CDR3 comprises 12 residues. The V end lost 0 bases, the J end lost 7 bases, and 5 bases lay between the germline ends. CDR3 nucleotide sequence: TGTGCCAGCAGCTTGGATCCAAATGAGCAGTTCTTC. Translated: CASSLDPNEQFF.

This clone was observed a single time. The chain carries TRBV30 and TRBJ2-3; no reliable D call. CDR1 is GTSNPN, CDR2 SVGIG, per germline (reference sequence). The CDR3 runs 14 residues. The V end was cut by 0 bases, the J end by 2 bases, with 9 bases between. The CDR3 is CAWSVLEVTDTQYF. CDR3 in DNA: TGTGCCTGGAGTGTACTTGAAGTCACAGATACGCAGTATTTT. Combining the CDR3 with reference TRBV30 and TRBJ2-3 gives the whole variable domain SQTIHQWPATLVQPVGSPLSLECTVEGTSNPNLYWYRQAAGRGLQLLFYSVGIGQISSEVPQNLSASRPQDRQFILSSKKLLLSDSGFYLCAWSVLEVTDTQYFGPGTRLTVL.

The CDR3 DNA is TGTGCCATCAGTGTTGCCGGGACTAGCGGGAGGGTACTTGCAGATACGCAGTATTTT. Encoded protein: CAISVAGTSGRVLADTQYF. V gene TRBV10-3 combines with J gene TRBJ2-3; 16 nucleotides line up with TRBD2. Germline assignment: CDR1 ENHRY and CDR2 SYGVKD. V lost 4 bases to trimming and J lost 4 bases; unmatched junction nucleotides: 11. The CDR3 has 19 amino acids.

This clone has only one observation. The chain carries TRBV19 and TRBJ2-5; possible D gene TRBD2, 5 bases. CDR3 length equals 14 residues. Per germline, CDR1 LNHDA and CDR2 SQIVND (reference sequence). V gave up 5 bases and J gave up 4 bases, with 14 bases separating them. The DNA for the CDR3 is TGTGCCAGTAGTGCGACCTTCGCGGGAGAGACCCAGTACTTC. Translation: CASSATFAGETQYF.

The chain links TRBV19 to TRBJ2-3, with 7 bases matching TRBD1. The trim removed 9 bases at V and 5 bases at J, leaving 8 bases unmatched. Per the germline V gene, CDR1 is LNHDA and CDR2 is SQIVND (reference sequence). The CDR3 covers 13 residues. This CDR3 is CASRGQVKDTQYF. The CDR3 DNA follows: TGTGCCAGCCGAGGACAGGTTAAAGATACGCAGTATTTT.